This T cell receptor (beta chain) was sequenced in a study of vaccination and CD4 T cells after COVID-19. In the study overall: Overlapping spike peptides from SARS-CoV-2, HCoV-NL63, HCoV-OC43 and HCoV-229E served to stimulate the cells.

Sequenced with the Oncomine TCR Beta short-read assay was DNA taken from cultured CD4+ T cells. From the PCR reads, TCRdb called clonotypes with MiXCR, one entry per CDR3 protein. This sample has about 18,000 distinct CDR3 sequences, with around 60% found just once. The treatment is: roughly 10-day PBMC culture with coronavirus spike peptide pools or control peptides (ViraFEST assay). In germline, CDR1 is SGHAT, CDR2 FQNNGV. J gave up 2 bases and V 2 bases, and 12 bases lay outside the gene matches. The CDR3 totals 18 residues. Turning to this clonotype: The antigen remains unidentified.

The TCR comes from a human donor who had recovered from COVID-19. Sequenced material: CD4+ T cells from blood, cultured in vitro. The chain couples TRBV11-2 to TRBJ2-7; the match to TRBD2 covers 10 bases. CDR3 loop: CASSLFASGSFLAYEQYF. As DNA, the CDR3 is TGTGCCAGCAGCTTATTCGCTAGCGGGAGTTTTTTGGCCTACGAGCAGTACTTC.